The 20 T cell receptor beta chains presented below share a single source sample, sequenced in a study of T cell responses to AZD1222 COVID-19 vaccine. Some clones are missing from TCRdb's copy, which holds only in-frame ones; the method was immunoSEQ multiplex PCR. The top ten clones hold approximately 5.2% of a sample with about 88,000 clones, 92% of them seen once. The material was peripheral blood, obtained on day 0 of AZD1222 vaccination. Receptors originate from an adult in good health.

The V call is TRBV9, the J call TRBJ1-2; D gene uncertain. The V end lost 3 bases, the J end lost 4 bases, and 10 bases lay between the germline ends. Germline V gene sequence: CDR1 SGDLS, CDR2 YYNGEE. The CDR3 has 13 amino acids. The CDR3 DNA reads as TGTGCCAGCAGCGCCTCAGATGGCTATGGCTACACCTTC. Protein: CASSASDGYGYTF.

This clone came up once. This CDR3 is also generated by other DNA sequences in the sample. The rearrangement joins TRBV9 to TRBJ2-7; 14 bases map to TRBD2. Germline loops: CDR1 SGDLS, CDR2 YYNGEE. CDR3 length equals 15 residues. V lost 2 bases, J lost 4 bases, and 2 bases stayed unmatched. Here the CDR3 reads CASSVGTSGSYEQYF. CDR3 coding DNA: TGTGCCAGCAGCGTTGGGACTAGCGGGAGTTACGAGCAGTACTTC.

The V gene is TRBV7-8, the J gene TRBJ1-2; possible D gene TRBD1, 5 bases. The V gene lost 2 bases and the J gene lost 8 bases, with 18 bases spanning the gap. The CDR3 sequence is 15 residues long. Germline V gives CDR1 SGHVS, CDR2 FQNEAQ. The CDR3 sequence is CASSLYRDLKVGYTF. The DNA of the CDR3 is TGTGCCAGCAGCTTATACCGGGACCTCAAAGTAGGCTACACCTTC.

The chain couples TRBV7-3 to TRBJ2-1; 8 nucleotides match TRBD1. Germline V gene data show CDR1 as SGHTA and CDR2 as FQGTGA. CDR3 size: 14 residues. With V trimmed by 2 bases and J by 7 bases, 4 bases remained unmatched. The CDR3: CASSLGTGGNEQFF. In DNA, the CDR3 is TGTGCCAGCAGCTTAGGGACAGGAGGAAATGAGCAGTTCTTC.

This clone was counted a single time. The rearrangement links TRBV6-5 to TRBJ1-1; the D gene is possibly TRBD1 (5 bases). Germline CDR1 and CDR2: MNHEY and SVGAGI. V was pared by 2 bases and J by 1 base, with 11 bases between. The CDR3 runs to 15 residues. In nucleotides, the CDR3 is TGTGCCAGCAGTTACGGTGGCGGACAGAACACTGAAGCTTTCTTT. Amino acid sequence: CASSYGGGQNTEAFF.

The V and J genes are TRBV7-9 and TRBJ2-1, with D perhaps TRBD2 (6 bases). The CDR3 is made up of 13 amino acids. Trimming removed 2 bases at V and 15 bases at J, with 17 bases between. Germline CDR1 and CDR2: SEHNR and FQNEAQ (reference sequence). This CDR3 reads CASSLLVRDSRFF. The CDR3 region has the DNA TGTGCCAGCAGCTTATTAGTACGGGACTCAAGGTTCTTC. The entire variable domain, with the rest obtained from reference TRBV7-9 and TRBJ2-1, is as follows: DTGVSQNPRHKITKRGQNVTFRCDPISEHNRLYWYRQTLGQGPEFLTYFQNEAQLEKSRLLSDRFSAERPKGSFSTLEIQRTEQGDSAMYLCASSLLVRDSRFFGPGTRLTVL.

This rearrangement joins TRBV19 to TRBJ1-6, with a possible D match to TRBD1 (6 bases). V dropped 0 bases and J dropped 10 bases, with 16 bases sitting between them. CDR3 length: 16 amino acids. Germline loops: CDR1 LNHDA, CDR2 SQIVND (reference sequence). DNA of the CDR3: TGTGCCAGTAGTATAGATCGGGGGCAAGGCGGGTCACCCCTCCACTTT. It encodes CASSIDRGQGGSPLHF.

The V gene is TRBV30, the J gene TRBJ2-3; TRBD2 matches 8 bases. V dropped 1 base and J dropped 0; count of bases not matched to a gene: 3. The CDR3 runs 15 residues. Germline V gene lookup returns CDR1 GTSNPN and CDR2 SVGIG (reference sequence). CDR3: CAWSGTSPSTDTQYF. CDR3 bases: TGTGCCTGGAGTGGGACTAGCCCTAGCACAGATACGCAGTATTTT.

This chain joins TRBV18 and TRBJ2-3, with unresolved D. V lost 3 bases and J lost 2, with 6 bases in between. The CDR3 consists of 13 residues. Per germline, CDR1 KGHSH and CDR2 LQKENI. CDR3 coding DNA: TGTGCCAGCTCACCTGTCAACACAGATACGCAGTATTTT. Translation: CASSPVNTDTQYF.

V and J are TRBV7-3 and TRBJ2-7, with TRBD2 identical over 8 bases. Germline V gives CDR1 SGHTA, CDR2 FQGTGA. CDR3 length equals 18 residues. V dropped 5 bases and J dropped 2; count of bases not matched to a gene: 17. This CDR3 reads CASSPPSRWLAGAYEQYF. The CDR3 nucleotides read TGTGCCAGCAGCCCCCCCTCGCGTTGGCTAGCGGGCGCCTACGAGCAGTACTTC.

This clone was seen a single time. The chain uses TRBV18 and TRBJ2-1; no reliable D call. CDR1 KGHSH and CDR2 LQKENI come from the germline V gene. V lost 3 bases and J lost 0, with 15 bases in between. This CDR3 comprises 17 residues. The CDR3 region is CASSPWASPSSYNEQFF. CDR3 nucleotides: TGTGCCAGCTCACCGTGGGCTTCACCCAGCTCCTACAATGAGCAGTTCTTC.

The V call is TRBV12-3 or TRBV12-4, the J call TRBJ1-2; 7 nucleotides align to TRBD1. The J segment lost 8 bases and the V segment lost 5 bases, leaving 8 bases of the junction unmatched. CDR3 size: 13 residues. The CDR3 protein is CASSHQTGHGYTF. CDR3 bases: TGTGCCAGCAGTCACCAGACAGGGCACGGCTACACCTTC.

V gene TRBV19 combines with J gene TRBJ2-6; tentative D call: TRBD1 (6 bases). The CDR3 has 16 amino acids. CDR1 is LNHDA and CDR2 is SQIVND in the germline V gene (reference sequence). V lost 1 base and J 0 bases, leaving 7 bases between the germline ends. In DNA, the CDR3 is TGTGCCAGTAGTATAGGAGGGGGCTCTGGGGCCAACGTCCTGACTTTC. Amino acid sequence: CASSIGGGSGANVLTF. The whole variable domain, filled in from reference TRBV19 and TRBJ2-6, reads DGGITQSPKYLFRKEGQNVTLSCEQNLNHDAMYWYRQDPGQGLRLIYYSQIVNDFQKGDIAEGYSVSREKKESFPLTVTSAQKNPTAFYLCASSIGGGSGANVLTFGAGSRLTVL.

The chain combines TRBV7-2 with TRBJ2-5; no definite D call. CDR3 size: 12 residues. Per the germline V gene, CDR1 is SGHTA and CDR2 is FQGNSA. The germline V and J ends were trimmed by 1 base and 4 bases, with 4 bases remaining between them. CDR3 DNA sequence: TGTGCCAGCAGCTTAGACGGAGAGACCCAGTACTTC. This sequence encodes CASSLDGETQYF.

The chain has TRBV6-6 and TRBJ2-1, with 9 bases aligning to TRBD2. The germline V gene encodes CDR1 MNHNY and CDR2 SVGAGI (reference sequence). CDR3 length: 14 amino acids. J was trimmed by 5 bases and V by 4 bases; bases with no gene match: 3. The CDR3 spells CASSSGLANNEQFF. The CDR3 nucleotides read TGTGCCAGCAGTTCGGGACTAGCCAACAATGAGCAGTTCTTC.

Here the CDR3 reads CASSYWGQGGQPQHF. The DNA for the CDR3 is TGTGCCAGCAGTTACTGGGGACAGGGAGGCCAGCCCCAGCATTTT. The chain employs TRBV6-2 or TRBV6-3 and TRBJ1-5, with 9 bases lining up with TRBD1. The CDR3 sequence is 15 residues long. Germline CDR1 reads MNHEY; CDR2 reads SVGEGT. After removal of 1 base from V and 7 bases from J, the junction contained 5 bases not matched to a gene.

This sequence joins TRBV5-5 and TRBJ2-7; D not resolved. Per the germline V gene, CDR1 is SGHKS and CDR2 is YYEKEE (reference sequence). This CDR3 is built from 12 residues. The V gene lost 2 bases and the J gene lost 6 bases, with 9 bases spanning the gap. The DNA for the CDR3 is TGTGCCAGCAGCTTAGTTGGGCGCGAGCAGTACTTC. Translation gives CASSLVGREQYF.

The chain employs TRBV7-9 and TRBJ2-7; D uncertain. V was pared by 4 bases and J by 7 bases, with 11 bases between. This CDR3 spans 12 amino acids. CDR1 and CDR2 (germline): SEHNR, FQNEAQ (reference sequence). The CDR3 DNA reads TGTGCCAGCAGCTCCGGACGGGCGGAGCAGTACTTC. Translation: CASSSGRAEQYF.

The chain recombines TRBV9 with TRBJ2-7; 8 bases match TRBD2. CDR1 and CDR2 from the germline V gene are SGDLS and YYNGEE. V lost 2 bases, J lost 2 bases, and 6 bases stayed unmatched. The CDR3 runs to 15 residues. In DNA, the CDR3 is TGTGCCAGCAGCGTGGCGAGCGGGAGCCCCTACGAGCAGTACTTC. It encodes CASSVASGSPYEQYF.

The V and J genes are TRBV30 and TRBJ1-1; D uncertain. CDR1 is GTSNPN and CDR2 is SVGIG in the germline V gene (reference sequence). This CDR3 comprises 13 residues. V was trimmed by 0 bases and J by 0 bases, leaving 5 bases between them. This chain's CDR3 is CAWSVIVNTEAFF. The CDR3 nucleotides are TGTGCCTGGAGTGTAATCGTGAACACTGAAGCTTTCTTT. Full variable domain (remainder filled in from reference TRBV30 and TRBJ1-1): SQTIHQWPATLVQPVGSPLSLECTVEGTSNPNLYWYRQAAGRGLQLLFYSVGIGQISSEVPQNLSASRPQDRQFILSSKKLLLSDSGFYLCAWSVIVNTEAFFGQGTRLTVV.